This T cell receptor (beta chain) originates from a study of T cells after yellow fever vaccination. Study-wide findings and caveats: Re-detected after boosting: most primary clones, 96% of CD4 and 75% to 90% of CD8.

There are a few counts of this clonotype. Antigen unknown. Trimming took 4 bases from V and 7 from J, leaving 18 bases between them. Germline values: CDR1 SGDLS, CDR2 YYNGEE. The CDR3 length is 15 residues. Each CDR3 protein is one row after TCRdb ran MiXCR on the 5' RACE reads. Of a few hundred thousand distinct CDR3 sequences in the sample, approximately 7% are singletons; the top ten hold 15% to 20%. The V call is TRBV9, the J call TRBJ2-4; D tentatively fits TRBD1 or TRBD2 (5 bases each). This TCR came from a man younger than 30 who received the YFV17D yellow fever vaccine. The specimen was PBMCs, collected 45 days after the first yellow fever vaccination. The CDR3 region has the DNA TGTGCCAGCAGCCTCTTCGGGACCGTGACTAACATTCAGTACTTC. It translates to CASSLFGTVTNIQYF. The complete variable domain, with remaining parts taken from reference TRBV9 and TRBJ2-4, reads DSGVTQTPKHLITATGQRVTLRCSPRSGDLSVYWYQQSLDQGLQFLIQYYNGEERAKGNILERFSAQQFPDLHSELNLSSLELGDSALYFCASSLFGTVTNIQYFGAGTRLSVL.